The clone carrying this T cell receptor beta chain occurred a few times. The antigen remains undetermined. V was shortened by 4 bases and J by 9 bases, with 22 bases between the two germline ends. Germline-derived CDR1 and CDR2 are ENHRY and SYGVKD. This CDR3 has 16 amino acids. The sample is drawn from a study of response to subunit inactivated influenza vaccine. Study conclusions and caveats: The authors suggested that few new T cells are recruited per seasonal influenza vaccination.

TCRdb re-analysed the RT-PCR reads in MiXCR, keeping a single row per CDR3 protein. This sample has over 150,000 distinct CDR3 sequences, with about 9.3% found just once. This receptor was identified in a man aged 50 to 59 who received an inactivated influenza vaccine. The sample here was non-naive T cells sorted from PBMCs, taken on the day of vaccination. V and J are TRBV10-3 and TRBJ2-1; D may be TRBD1 (5 bases). CDR3 protein: CAISGNTGAQFSEQFF. The CDR3 coding sequence is TGTGCCATCAGTGGTAATACAGGTGCCCAATTCAGTGAGCAGTTCTTC.